This paragraph reports one T cell receptor beta chain. What it recognizes is unknown. Template switching appended UMIs that held a 6-nucleotide sample barcode. cDNA for TCRalpha and TCRbeta was amplified by nested PCRs of roughly 17 then roughly 10 cycles. For each CDR3 protein, TCRdb gives one entry from its re-call of the 5' RACE reads, without DNA. This table lists 400,000 or so distinct CDR3 sequences. Total RNA was isolated from whole blood without T cell sorting. This entry is derived from a study of monozygotic twins with inflammatory bowel disease. Findings and limits, study-wide: Twins with IBD had fewer clonotypes in common with others than healthy twins, particularly during disease activity.

This CDR3 has 14 residues. The germline V gene encodes CDR1 DFQATT and CDR2 SNEGSKA (reference sequence). Sequences were obtained from blood. The source is a human donor with ulcerative colitis or Crohn's disease, or a healthy co-twin of an affected twin (not recorded which). The V and J genes are TRBV20-1 and TRBJ2-1; the TRBD2 assignment by TCRdb is unverifiable without DNA. This chain's CDR3 is CSAKTSKFFNEQFF.